This T cell receptor beta chain was profiled in a study of cytomegalovirus exposure and HLA in healthy donors (dated by TCRdb to between 2016 and 2019). As for the study more broadly: According to a later analysis, one platform produced both the 120 validation repertoires and the 666 repertoires of the first cohort. A separate validation cohort of 90 to 150 different subjects was used in addition to the roughly 620-subject first cohort. The aim of the study was to test whether cataloging public T cell receptors could identify signatures of past pathogen exposure. High-throughput TCR immunosequencing, statistical association of individual TCRs with disease status, and machine learning were combined to predict cytomegalovirus infection status. Here is what the overall study found, with its caveats: The validation cohort had no HLA typing available for a later analysis, so co-occurrence within that cohort was assessed over all 130 or so repertoires. The authors suggested that the approach could potentially be extended to other disease states and immunological phenotypes. The classifier was reported to diagnose cytomegalovirus status with high specificity and sensitivity in both the original cohort and the validation cohort. Most TCR sequences were seen in very few donors, while some public TCRs were found in many individuals. Of the cluster scores, roughly 95% were above 0 in a later analysis, which found that TCRs clustered in the first cohort also tended to co-occur in the 120 or so validation repertoires. The study listed 150 to 200 TCR beta chains as associated with cytomegalovirus. A few of the identified cytomegalovirus-associated TCR beta chains were confirmed in vitro to be specific for cytomegalovirus antigens.

Receptor amplification or capture employed the immunoSEQ multiplex PCR assay. Per the original workflow: To diagnose cytomegalovirus status from the catalog of TCR beta chain sequences, a statistical classification framework was built. Not all clones reach the TCRdb copy of this immuneACCESS table, which keeps in-frame sequences only. Checked studies attribute under half of the gap to unresolved V genes and leave the rest unexplained. Clone size and the V and J calls come from that table; the DNA yielded D and trimming. The sample table holds roughly 300,000 clones, of which 70% to 90% were seen once. Together, the top ten hold around 0.8% of the sample. Worth noting for this clone: Its antigen is currently not known. No much larger clone is present one base from it, and per-base qualities are unavailable.

The donors belonged to the validation cohort of over a hundred subjects, which was separate from the roughly 700-subject first cohort. Per the germline V gene (reference sequence), LNHDA is the CDR1 and SQIVND is the CDR2. Unmatched junction bases come to 2, with V trimmed by 4 bases and J by 5 bases. The CDR3 contains 15 residues, cysteine and phenylalanine counted. The only DNA kept is the CDR3, 45 bases in frame from the first base. This TCR derives from a woman aged 18-35 years in good health and CMV-seronegative. Sequenced input: PBMCs. The chain couples TRBV19 to TRBJ2-1; a stretch of 13 junction bases matches TRBD2. The sequence in DNA is TGTGCCAGTAGTACGGGACTAGCGGGGAACAATGAGCAGTTCTTC. Its protein is CASSTGLAGNNEQFF. This CDR3, with the reference TRBV19 and TRBJ2-1 proteins standing in past its ends, gives the full variable domain DGGITQSPKYLFRKEGQNVTLSCEQNLNHDAMYWYRQDPGQGLRLIYYSQIVNDFQKGDIAEGYSVSREKKESFPLTVTSAQKNPTAFYLCASSTGLAGNNEQFFGPGTRLTVL.